These 19 T cell receptor beta chains were all obtained from the same sample, sequenced in a study of cytomegalovirus exposure and HLA in healthy donors. With 60 Vbeta and 13 Jbeta primers, the PCR was carried out. Data came from immunoSEQ multiplex PCR; TCRdb stores just in-frame clones and leaves some out. The top ten hold approximately 9.8% of the sample, which has about 160,000 clones, around four fifths seen once. The specimen was PBMCs. The receptors derive from a young man in good health and CMV-seropositive.

V usage is TRBV19 and J usage is TRBJ1-4, with D tentatively TRBD1 (5 bases). There are 15 residues in the CDR3. Germline V gives CDR1 LNHDA, CDR2 SQIVND (reference sequence). V was shortened by 7 bases and J by 2 bases, with 14 bases between the two germline ends. The CDR3 loop is CASTSGRGTNEKLFF. For the CDR3, the DNA is TGTGCCAGTACATCGGGGAGGGGCACTAATGAAAAACTGTTTTTT.

This clone has a handful of counts. The CDR3 protein is CASSIGTGGGRGYTF. The CDR3 DNA reads as TGTGCCAGTAGTATCGGGACTGGGGGGGGCCGTGGCTACACCTTC. V usage is TRBV19 and J usage is TRBJ1-2; tentatively, D is TRBD1 (6 bases). The CDR3 loop spans 15 amino acids. Trimming shortened V by 3 bases and J by 7 bases, and 18 bases separated the two germline ends. Germline V gene data show CDR1 as LNHDA and CDR2 as SQIVND (reference sequence).

In this sample, this clone turned up once. This chain links TRBV6-6 with TRBJ1-5; 8 bases line up with TRBD1. This CDR3 is 15 amino acids long. V gave up 3 bases and J gave up 2 bases; unmatched junction bases: 3. Per the germline V gene, CDR1 is MNHNY and CDR2 is SVGAGI (reference sequence). CDR3 coding DNA: TGTGCCAGCAGTTATACACAGGGGGGCAATCAGCCCCAGCATTTT. It encodes CASSYTQGGNQPQHF.

This clone was detected a few times. CDR3 in amino acids: CASSWEGSSGNTIYF. The CDR3 coding sequence is TGCGCCAGCAGCTGGGAGGGATCCTCTGGAAACACCATATATTTT. V gene TRBV5-1 combines with J gene TRBJ1-3; D call uncertain. Germline CDR1 is SGHRS and CDR2 is YFSETQ. V was trimmed by 3 bases and J by 0 bases, leaving 10 bases between them. The CDR3 is 15 residues long.

In this sample, this clone turned up once. The chain is built from TRBV18 and TRBJ2-1, with 9 bases aligning to TRBD1. Per germline, CDR1 KGHSH and CDR2 LQKENI. Germline trimming cut 6 bases from V and 5 bases from J; bases unmatched to any gene: 8. This CDR3 is 15 amino acids long. In DNA, the CDR3 is TGTGCCAGCTCCCCGCGGGACAGGGAAAACAATGAGCAGTTCTTC. Its translation is CASSPRDRENNEQFF.

The chain links TRBV6-5 to TRBJ1-2; D is possibly TRBD1 (5 bases). Germline lookup yields CDR1 MNHEY and CDR2 SVGAGI. V lost 2 bases, J lost 8 bases, and 15 bases lay in between. The CDR3 loop spans 14 amino acids. The CDR3: CASSYLTQGGGYTF. The CDR3 DNA is TGTGCCAGCAGTTACCTAACCCAGGGAGGGGGCTACACCTTC.

This clone occurred once. The rearrangement uses TRBV15 and TRBJ1-3; D is unresolved. V shed 3 bases and J shed 4 bases, with 13 bases lying between them. This CDR3 comprises 15 residues. CDR1 is LNHNV and CDR2 is YYDKDF in the germline V gene (reference sequence). The CDR3 nucleotides are TGTGCCACCAGCAGTTGGGCAGATTTAGGAAACACCATATATTTT. As protein: CATSSWADLGNTIYF.

The chain carries TRBV6-1 and TRBJ2-3, with D possibly matching TRBD1 (6 bases). Germline CDR1 and CDR2: MNHNS and SASEGT. CDR3 size: 17 residues. Trimming took 4 bases from V and 2 from J, leaving 19 bases between them. The CDR3 DNA follows: TGTGCCAGCAGTGGAACCCTGGTGGGGGCTAACACAGATACGCAGTATTTT. Its protein is CASSGTLVGANTDTQYF.

The chain links TRBV11-2 to TRBJ2-5, with a tentative D call TRBD2 (5 bases). The CDR3 extends over 14 amino acids. The germline CDR1 and CDR2 sequences are SGHAT and FQNNGV. Trimming stripped 1 base from V and 1 base from J, with 7 bases between. CDR3 region: CASSLGSGQETQYF. The DNA of the CDR3 is TGTGCCAGCAGCTTAGGAAGCGGCCAAGAGACCCAGTACTTC.

The table lists this clone with a few counts. The rearrangement joins TRBV4-3 to TRBJ2-1; TRBD2 matches at 14 bases. Germline V gene lookup returns CDR1 LGHNA and CDR2 YSLEER. Trimming cost V 3 bases and J 8 bases; bases outside gene matches: 6. The CDR3 has 16 amino acids. The CDR3 coding sequence is TGCGCCAGCAGCCAGGATGGGACTAGCGGGAGTTATGAGCAGTTCTTC. Its translation: CASSQDGTSGSYEQFF.

The rearrangement uses TRBV5-4 and TRBJ2-3; D might be TRBD2 (6 bases). Trimming removed 0 bases from V and 8 bases from J, with 13 bases in between. The length of the CDR3 is 14 residues. In germline, CDR1 is SGHNT, CDR2 YYREEE (reference sequence). In nucleotides, the CDR3 is TGTGCCAGCAGCTTGGGGGCGGGACCCCCTACGCAGTATTTT. Its translation: CASSLGAGPPTQYF.

The rearrangement links TRBV4-2 to TRBJ2-7, with 9 nucleotides matching TRBD2. CDR1 is LGHNA, CDR2 YNFKEQ, per germline. V lost 0 bases to trimming and J lost 5 bases; unmatched junction nucleotides: 8. CDR3 length: 16 residues. The CDR3 loop reads CASSQDWSSGSDEQYF. Here the CDR3 DNA reads TGTGCCAGCAGCCAAGACTGGAGTAGCGGGAGCGACGAGCAGTACTTC.

The chain uses TRBV30 and TRBJ2-7; weak D call: TRBD2 (5 bases). This CDR3 has 13 amino acids. CDR1 and CDR2 (germline): GTSNPN, SVGIG (reference sequence). V shed 1 base and J shed 6 bases, with 13 bases lying between them. CDR3 amino acids: CAWSELGLLEQYF. CDR3 DNA: TGTGCCTGGAGTGAACTAGGCCTCCTCGAGCAGTACTTC. Full variable domain (outside the CDR3, taken from reference TRBV30 and TRBJ2-7): SQTIHQWPATLVQPVGSPLSLECTVEGTSNPNLYWYRQAAGRGLQLLFYSVGIGQISSEVPQNLSASRPQDRQFILSSKKLLLSDSGFYLCAWSELGLLEQYFGPGTRLTVT.

The genes are TRBV27 and TRBJ2-5, with a weak D call TRBD2 (5 bases). This CDR3 is 16 amino acids long. Germline lookup yields CDR1 MNHEY and CDR2 SMNVEV (reference sequence). Between the trimmed V and J ends, which lost 6 bases and 2 bases, there was a span of 19 bases. The CDR3 region is CASSQNNPGLQETQYF. Here the CDR3 DNA reads TGTGCCAGCAGCCAAAACAACCCGGGGTTGCAAGAGACCCAGTACTTC.

In its sample, this clone was seen a few times. In this CDR3 the conserved last residue, phenylalanine or tryptophan, is missing, so a read error is likely. The DNA for the CDR3 is TGTGCCAGTAGTATGGGTGGGCCCCTCCACCTT. Translating it yields CASSMGGPLHL. The gene calls are TRBV19 and TRBJ1-6; D remains unclear. Germline CDR1 is LNHDA and CDR2 is SQIVND (reference sequence). V lost 3 bases and J lost 13, with 7 bases in between. The CDR3 covers 11 residues.

This clone was recorded a few times. The chain joins TRBV30 to TRBJ1-5; the D is unclear. The CDR3 runs to 16 residues. From germline, CDR1 is GTSNPN and CDR2 SVGIG (reference sequence). Deletions cut 1 base from V and 2 bases from J, with 15 bases between. The CDR3, as DNA: TGTGCCTGGAGTGGGTTGGCGGGAATCGGCAATCAGCCCCAGCATTTT. Protein product: CAWSGLAGIGNQPQHF.

This chain uses TRBV9 with TRBJ2-7; TRBD1 matches at 9 bases. CDR1 and CDR2 from the germline V gene are SGDLS and YYNGEE. The J segment lost 4 bases and the V segment lost 4 bases, leaving 9 bases of the junction unmatched. This CDR3 region has 15 residues. The CDR3 loop reads CASSSGTGYGYEQYF. In DNA, the CDR3 is TGTGCCAGCAGCTCCGGGACAGGGTACGGTTACGAGCAGTACTTC.

The chain links TRBV21-1 to TRBJ2-1; TRBD2, as called in the table, went unchecked against the DNA. TRBV21-1 is deemed a pseudogene. This CDR3 is 14 amino acids long. The CDR3 reads CGSGPGRSYNEQFF. The CDR3 region has the DNA TGTGGCAGCGGTCCGGGAAGGTCCTACAATGAGCAGTTCTTC.

Only a few counts were recorded for this clone. The chain couples TRBV6-5 to TRBJ1-2, with D unresolved. Germline loops: CDR1 MNHEY, CDR2 SVGAGI. Deletions cut 3 bases from V and 8 bases from J, with 19 bases between. This CDR3 is built from 15 residues. The CDR3 region is CASSYGFRSGGGYTF. The CDR3 DNA is TGTGCCAGCAGTTATGGTTTTAGGTCAGGAGGGGGCTACACCTTC.